This TCR beta chain came from a study of T-cell reconstitution after alpha-beta-depleted transplantation in children. Study-wide points: TCRbeta diversity was high at day 60 in some patients (a result of surviving recipient T cells and thymic progenitors). By about two months after transplant, alpha-beta T cells reportedly arose from several hundred graft clones that had expanded. It was newly produced T cells that mostly accounted for T-cell counts and diversity one year after transplant.

Molecular barcoding with unique molecular identifiers was used for the TCRbeta library. Via MiXCR, TCRdb re-called the PCR reads, giving one row per CDR3 protein. In the table there are 220,000 or so distinct CDR3 sequences, roughly 8.2% of which are singletons. The germline CDR1 and CDR2 sequences are LGHDT and YNNKEL (reference sequence). This CDR3 is 13 amino acids long. Regarding this clonotype: Its antigen is unknown. A much larger clone sits a single nucleotide away, making a read error possible.

Sequenced here: PBMCs, mostly from graft donor cells, sampled 180 days after TCRalphabeta/CD19-depleted stem cell transplant. This chain links TRBV3-1 with TRBJ1-1; the D is unclear. The TCR originated in a male patient between 10 and 17 years old who had a stem cell transplant for acute lymphoblastic leukemia, so the T cells may come from the graft donor. The CDR3 nucleotides read TGTGCCAGCAGCCCCTCACTGAACACTCAAGCTTTCTTT. This sequence encodes CASSPSLNTQAFF.